Listed below are T cell receptor beta chains from one sample, sequenced in a study of blood T cell repertoires in COVID-19. Libraries were prepared by immunoSEQ multiplex PCR; TCRdb keeps only in-frame clonotypes and omits some of them. This sample carries 250,000 or so clones, 91% of them seen once, and the ten largest clones take 0.95% to 1.5%. Sequencing used PBMCs or T cells enriched from blood (not recorded which). The receptor source for this set is a human donor in a cohort exposed to, infected with or recovered from COVID-19 (not recorded which). The donor label of this sample is uncertain. CDR3s include the opening cysteine and the closing phenylalanine or tryptophan. The D gene is left open where the match is weak. Clone size is stated in some rows and not others, as once, few, many or a class when expanded.

size | J | D | V | DNA | CDR3
- | TRBJ1-1 | - | TRBV6-5 | TGTGCCAGCAGTCTATACAGGGAGAGGGCTGAAGCTTTCTTT | CASSLYRERAEAFF
- | TRBJ1-2 | - | TRBV2 | TGTGCCAGCAGTGACTACAGGGTCGATGGCTACACCTTC | CASSDYRVDGYTF
few | TRBJ1-5 | - | TRBV3-1/TRBV3-2 | TGTGCCAGCAGCCAAGAAGTAGAGACAGGACTTTATAGCAATCAGCCCCAGCATTTT | CASSQEVETGLYSNQPQHF
- | TRBJ1-2 | TRBD1 | TRBV18 | TGTGCCAGCTCAGCGGGACAGTCTAACTATGGCTACACCTTC | CASSAGQSNYGYTF
few | TRBJ1-1 | TRBD1 | TRBV6-5 | TGTGCCAGCAGTTACGGACAGGCCTCCTTTGAAGCTTTCTTT | CASSYGQASFEAFF
- | TRBJ1-2 | TRBD1 | TRBV4-1 | TGCGCCAGCAGCCAAGTCCCGGGACAGGGGGCCGAGATTTCGAGACGGGGCTACACCTTC | CASSQVPGQGAEISRRGYTF
- | TRBJ1-5 | - | TRBV7-9 | TGTGCCAGCAGCTTAGGGCCCCAGCCCCAGCATTTT | CASSLGPQPQHF
- | TRBJ2-1 | - | TRBV5-8 | TGTGCCAGCAGCTTGGGACAGGACAAGGGTGGGATCTACAATGAGCAGTTCTTC | CASSLGQDKGGIYNEQFF
- | TRBJ1-1 | - | TRBV5-6 | TGTGCCAGCAGCTCCTACAGGGCCGACACTGAAGCTTTCTTT | CASSSYRADTEAFF
- | TRBJ2-5 | - | TRBV29-1 | TGCAGCGTACTAGAGTCGGAGACCCAGTACTTC | CSVLESETQYF
- | TRBJ2-5 | TRBD1 | TRBV7-8 | TGTGCCAGCAGCTTCACAGGGGGTCAAGAGACCCAGTACTTC | CASSFTGGQETQYF
- | TRBJ1-2 | TRBD1 | TRBV6-5 | TGTGCCAGCATCGCTCCGGGACAGTCCTATGGCTACACCTTC | CASIAPGQSYGYTF
once | TRBJ2-2 | - | TRBV6-2/TRBV6-3 | TGTGCCAGCAGTAGTGCAGGGTTGACCGGGGAGCTGTTTTTT | CASSSAGLTGELFF
once | TRBJ2-3 | TRBD1 | TRBV7-2 | TGTGCCAGCAGCTTAGCTGAGGGACAGGGATTAAATACGCAGTATTTT | CASSLAEGQGLNTQYF
- | TRBJ1-6 | - | TRBV9 | TGTGCCAGCAGCCTAAGCTCCTATAATTCACCCCTCCACTTT | CASSLSSYNSPLHF
- | TRBJ1-3 | - | TRBV23-1 | TGCGCCAGCAATGCACGGGACACGGGAAACACCATATATTTT | CASNARDTGNTIYF
- | TRBJ1-1 | TRBD1 | TRBV19 | TGTGCCAGTAGTATACAGGGGGCGAACACTGAAGCTTTCTTT | CASSIQGANTEAFF
- | TRBJ2-3 | - | TRBV15 | TGTGCCACCAGCAGAGATTACGGACTCCGCACAGATACGCAGTATTTT | CATSRDYGLRTDTQYF
- | TRBJ1-1 | - | TRBV3-1/TRBV3-2 | TGTGCCAGCAGCCGACAGGTAAGATGGACTGAAGCTTTCTTT | CASSRQVRWTEAFF
many | TRBJ2-5 | - | TRBV7-9 | TGTGCCAGCAGCTTAGCGCTACGACCCCATGGGGGGGAGACCCAGTACTTC | CASSLALRPHGGETQYF
- | TRBJ2-2 | - | TRBV19 | TGTGCCAGTAGTATTCCGACATTTACCGGGGAGCTGTTTTTT | CASSIPTFTGELFF
- | TRBJ1-5 | - | TRBV30 | TGTGCCTGGAGTCCTGGGAGTCACCAGCCCCAGCATTTT | CAWSPGSHQPQHF
once | TRBJ1-4 | TRBD1 | TRBV30 | TGTGCCTGGAGAGGTGGAGACAGGGCGGAGGAAAAACTGTTTTTT | CAWRGGDRAEEKLFF
- | TRBJ1-6 | TRBD1 | TRBV9 | TGTGCCAGCAGCGTCGACAGGGGGCAGGGATCACCCCTCCACTTT | CASSVDRGQGSPLHF
once | TRBJ1-1 | - | TRBV7-9 | TGTGCCAGCAGCTTAGAAACAGGGTTGCAGGCTTTCTTT | CASSLETGLQAFF
- | TRBJ2-7 | - | TRBV6-2/TRBV6-3 | TGTGCCAGCAGCCCTCTCTTCCGCGGCCTCGCCTACGAGCAGTACTTC | CASSPLFRGLAYEQYF
- | TRBJ2-5 | TRBD1 | TRBV18 | TGTGCCAGCTCACCAGGGACAGGGTTAGAGACCCAGTACTTC | CASSPGTGLETQYF
- | TRBJ1-1 | TRBD1 | TRBV2 | TGTGCCAGCAGGGGGAGACAGGGGGCGAACACTGAAGCTTTCTTT | CASRGRQGANTEAFF
- | TRBJ2-2 | TRBD1 | TRBV7-9 | TGTGCCAGCAGCCCCGGGACAGGGGCGAACACCGGGGAGCTGTTTTTT | CASSPGTGANTGELFF
once | TRBJ1-2 | - | TRBV20-1 | TGCAGTGCTAGTCCCAGATCTCCCCTCGGGGGGAGTAACTACTATGGCTACACCTTC | CSASPRSPLGGSNYYGYTF
- | TRBJ2-2 | - | TRBV21-1 | TGTGCCAGCAGACCCGGGACAGGGGAAGGGGAGCTGTTTTTT | CASRPGTGEGELFF
- | TRBJ2-1 | TRBD1 | TRBV9 | TGTGCCAGCAGCGTCCGGGACAGGGGGGGTTATGAGCAGTTCTTC | CASSVRDRGGYEQFF
- | TRBJ2-1 | - | TRBV9 | TGTGCCAGCAGCGTAGATCCTCGTGGCGTTACGGGTGAGCAGTTCTTC | CASSVDPRGVTGEQFF
few | TRBJ1-1 | - | TRBV28 | TGTGCCAGCCAGGGTCGGATTGAAGCTTTCTTT | CASQGRIEAFF
- | TRBJ1-1 | - | TRBV7-8 | TGTGCCAGCAGCTTAGCATGGGGGGGAGCGGGGGCTTTCTTT | CASSLAWGGAGAFF
once | TRBJ1-2 | TRBD1 | TRBV10-3 | TGTGCCATCAGCCCCGGGACAGGGGCGAGTGGCTACACCTTC | CAISPGTGASGYTF
once | TRBJ2-7 | - | TRBV7-6 | TGTGCCAGCAGCCACAGGGAGTCCTACGAGCAGTACTTC | CASSHRESYEQYF